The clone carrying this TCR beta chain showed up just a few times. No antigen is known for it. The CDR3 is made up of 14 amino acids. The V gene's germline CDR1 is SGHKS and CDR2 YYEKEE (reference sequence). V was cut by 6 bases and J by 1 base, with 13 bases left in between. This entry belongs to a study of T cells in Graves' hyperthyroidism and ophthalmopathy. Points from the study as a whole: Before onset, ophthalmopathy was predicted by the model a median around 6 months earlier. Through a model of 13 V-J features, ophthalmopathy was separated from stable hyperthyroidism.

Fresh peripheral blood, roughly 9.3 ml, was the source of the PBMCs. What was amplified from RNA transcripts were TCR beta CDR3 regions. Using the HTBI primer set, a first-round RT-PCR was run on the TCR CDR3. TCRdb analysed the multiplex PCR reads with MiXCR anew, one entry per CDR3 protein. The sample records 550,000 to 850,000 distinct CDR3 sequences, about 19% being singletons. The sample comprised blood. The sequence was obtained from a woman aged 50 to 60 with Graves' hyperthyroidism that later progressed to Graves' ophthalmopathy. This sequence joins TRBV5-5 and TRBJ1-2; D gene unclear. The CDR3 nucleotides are TGTGCCAGCATCGTGGACGGAATTAACTATGGCTACACCTTC. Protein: CASIVDGINYGYTF.